This T cell receptor (beta chain) stems from a study of blood T cell repertoires in COVID-19. Study details: Some COVID-19 samples were acute and others convalescent; all came from the United States, Italy and Spain. Sources were T cells, B-cell-depleted T cells, or PBMCs; the material itself was cDNA or gDNA.

This clone was seen just once. As processed by the authors: Using reference gene primer amplification, nucleated cell counts were estimated. Generated by immunoSEQ multiplex PCR, the TCRdb table keeps only in-frame clones and is missing some. V and J calls and clone size are those listed in that table; D and trimming were worked out from the DNA. The sample has tens of thousands of clones; roughly three quarters are singletons. Sequences were obtained from peripheral blood. This TCR derives from an older man with COVID-19, enrolled during active disease.

The CDR3 sequence: CASSRRSGGPTEAFF. The CDR3 DNA reads TGTGCCAGCAGCCGGAGGTCAGGGGGCCCCACTGAAGCTTTCTTT. This chain uses TRBV11-1 with TRBJ1-1; 8 nucleotides align to TRBD1. The germline V gene encodes CDR1 SGHAT and CDR2 FQDESV (reference sequence). There are 15 residues in the CDR3. The V segment lost 5 bases and the J segment 4 bases; nucleotides outside the gene matches: 9. Looking up the rest from reference TRBV11-1 and TRBJ1-1 gives the full variable domain: EAEVAQSPRYKITEKSQAVAFWCDPISGHATLYWYRQILGQGPELLVQFQDESVVDDSQLPKDRFSAERLKGVDSTLKIQPAELGDSAMYLCASSRRSGGPTEAFFGQGTRLTVV.